These 18 T cell receptor beta chains originate from one sample sequenced in a study of OX40 agonist ivuxolimab in advanced cancers. The data were produced by immunoSEQ multiplex PCR, yet TCRdb's version contains in-frame clones alone and is incomplete. The data contain 35,000 to 40,000 clones, 82% of them seen just once; the ten biggest clones take up under 2%. The sample in question was CD4+ or CD8+ T cells sorted from blood, obtained in a trial of the OX40 agonist ivuxolimab. The receptors shown here come from an adult with an advanced solid tumor such as melanoma, head and neck, liver or kidney cancer.

This clone appeared a few times. The chain carries TRBV5-6 and TRBJ1-2, with TRBD1 matching 9 bases. The CDR3 loop spans 14 amino acids. Germline trimming cut 4 bases from V and 3 bases from J; bases unmatched to any gene: 4. The germline CDR1 and CDR2 sequences are SGHDT and YYEEEE. CDR3 region: CASSRTGADYGYTF. The CDR3 bases are TGTGCCAGCAGCCGGACAGGGGCGGACTATGGCTACACCTTC.

This clone was seen more than once but under ten times. The chain carries TRBV13 and TRBJ1-2; tentatively, D is TRBD1 (5 bases). Trimming stripped 2 bases from V and 7 bases from J, with 8 bases between. Germline CDR1 reads PRHDT; CDR2 reads FYEKMQ (reference sequence). CDR3 length equals 12 residues. This CDR3 is CASSLQGVGYTF. CDR3 in DNA: TGTGCCAGCAGCTTACAGGGCGTTGGCTACACCTTC. The full variable domain, in which reference TRBV13 and TRBJ1-2 provide the parts outside the CDR3, is AAGVIQSPRHLIKEKRETATLKCYPIPRHDTVYWYQQGPGQDPQFLISFYEKMQSDKGSIPDRFSAQQFSDYHSELNMSSLELGDSALYFCASSLQGVGYTFGSGTRLTVV.

This sequence joins TRBV14 and TRBJ2-5, with TRBD2 matching over 7 bases. Germline-derived CDR1 and CDR2 are SGHDN and FVKESK. V shed 0 bases, J shed 7 bases, and the junction held 14 bases outside the gene matches. The CDR3 is 17 residues long. CDR3 protein: CASSQEWGSGDPGTQYF. Here the CDR3 DNA reads TGTGCCAGCAGCCAAGAGTGGGGAAGCGGGGACCCCGGGACCCAGTACTTC.

This clone showed up just once. The rearrangement links TRBV6-6 to TRBJ2-1, with TRBD2 matching 11 bases. Trimming took 2 bases from V and 4 from J; bases not matched to a gene: 4. This CDR3 has 16 amino acids. Germline V gene data show CDR1 as MNHNY and CDR2 as SVGAGI (reference sequence). The CDR3 sequence is CASSYPLAGGYNEQFF. CDR3 sequence (DNA): TGTGCCAGCAGTTACCCTCTAGCGGGGGGATACAATGAGCAGTTCTTC.

This rearrangement joins TRBV7-9 to TRBJ2-7, with 9 bases matching TRBD2. V shed 5 bases and J 4 bases; nucleotides not matched to a gene: 15. From germline, CDR1 is SEHNR and CDR2 FQNEAQ (reference sequence). The CDR3 contains 17 residues. The CDR3 here is CASSRSLGAGGTYEQYF. CDR3 DNA: TGTGCCAGCAGCCGCAGCCTAGGAGCGGGGGGCACTTACGAGCAGTACTTC.

V gene TRBV6-5 combines with J gene TRBJ1-4; D gene unclear. V was cut by 5 bases and J by 8 bases, with 18 bases left in between. This CDR3 comprises 15 residues. In germline, CDR1 is MNHEY, CDR2 SVGAGI. CDR3 coding DNA: TGTGCCAGCAGTACCAGTCGGGCCGTCGGGGAAAAACTGTTTTTT. Its protein product is CASSTSRAVGEKLFF.

The chain is built from TRBV6-6 and TRBJ2-7, with D perhaps TRBD1 (6 bases). Trimming left V 8 bases short and J 0 bases short, with 11 bases between. The germline V gene has CDR1 MNHNY and CDR2 SVGAGI (reference sequence). CDR3 size: 13 residues. CDR3: CASRTVSSYEQYF. CDR3 sequence (DNA): TGTGCCAGCCGGACAGTTAGCTCCTACGAGCAGTACTTC.

V and J are TRBV19 and TRBJ2-5; 15 nucleotides line up with TRBD2. Germline V gives CDR1 LNHDA, CDR2 SQIVND (reference sequence). The V gene end was trimmed by 1 base and the J gene end by 5 bases; junction bases not matched to a gene: 2. The CDR3 sequence is 16 residues long. The CDR3 loop is CASSIVGTSGGETQYF. As DNA, the CDR3 is TGTGCCAGTAGTATAGTCGGGACTAGCGGGGGGGAGACCCAGTACTTC.

For this clone: At one boundary the junction diverges from the germline segment, which might be a read error. The rearrangement uses TRBV7-6 and TRBJ2-3; TRBD1 or TRBD2 may be the D gene (5 bases each). From germline, CDR1 is SGHVS and CDR2 FNYEAQ. There are 16 residues in the CDR3. The CDR3, as DNA: TGTGCCAGCAGCTTAGTTGAGGGACCCATTTTTCCCCAGAAAGTTTTT. Its translation is CASSLVEGPIFPQKVF.

The chain combines TRBV19 with TRBJ2-5, with unresolved D. The J call could be wrong; TRBJ2-7 is a better fit for the DNA end. Germline V gives CDR1 LNHDA, CDR2 SQIVND (reference sequence). The CDR3 loop spans 15 amino acids. In DNA, the CDR3 is TGTGCCAGTAGTATAGATGGGTGGAGCTCCTACGAGCAGTACTTC. The encoded protein is CASSIDGWSSYEQYF.

The genes are TRBV19 and TRBJ1-1, with TRBD1 identical over 7 bases. V lost 6 bases, J lost 7 bases, and 5 bases stayed unmatched. The CDR3 sequence is 12 residues long. Germline loops: CDR1 LNHDA, CDR2 SQIVND (reference sequence). The CDR3 DNA sequence: TGTGCCAGTAGCCCGACAGGGAGTGAAGCTTTCTTT. Protein: CASSPTGSEAFF.

J is TRBJ2-5 and V is TRBV7-9, with 9 nucleotides matching TRBD1. V lost 3 bases to trimming and J lost 3 bases; unmatched junction nucleotides: 2. This CDR3 spans 14 amino acids. Germline V gene data show CDR1 as SEHNR and CDR2 as FQNEAQ (reference sequence). DNA for the CDR3: TGTGCCAGCAGCTTGTGGACAGGGGAAGAGACCCAGTACTTC. The encoded protein is CASSLWTGEETQYF.

V is TRBV9 and J is TRBJ1-1; no definite D call. The CDR3 totals 14 residues. Trimming cost V 3 bases and J 1 base, with 10 bases left between them. The V gene's germline CDR1 is SGDLS and CDR2 YYNGEE. CDR3 sequence: CASSEDGANTEAFF. DNA for the CDR3: TGTGCCAGCAGCGAGGACGGTGCGAACACTGAAGCTTTCTTT.

The rearrangement links TRBV7-7 to TRBJ2-1, with 8 nucleotides matching TRBD1. This CDR3 contains 18 residues. CDR1 SSHAT and CDR2 FNYEAQ come from the germline V gene (reference sequence). Written as DNA, the CDR3 is TGTGCTAGCGACGATAGGACAGGGCCGATAGGGCGCTACAATGAGCAGTTCTTC. Translation: CASDDRTGPIGRYNEQFF.

The V and J genes are TRBV27 and TRBJ2-2; TRBD1 matches 7 bases. This CDR3 region has 14 residues. The trim removed 5 bases at V and 4 bases at J, leaving 4 bases unmatched. The germline V gene encodes CDR1 MNHEY and CDR2 SMNVEV (reference sequence). The CDR3 DNA is TGTGCCAGCAGTCCCGGACAGGCCACCGGGGAGCTGTTTTTT. Protein: CASSPGQATGELFF.

This chain joins TRBV19 and TRBJ2-7; tentative D call: TRBD1 (5 bases). CDR1 and CDR2 from the germline V gene are LNHDA and SQIVND (reference sequence). The CDR3 runs to 14 residues. Trimming left V 4 bases short and J 2 bases short, with 12 bases between. In DNA, the CDR3 is TGTGCCAGTAGTAATTCACAGGAGACCTACGAGCAGTACTTC. Translation: CASSNSQETYEQYF.

This chain joins TRBV5-1 and TRBJ1-2, with 7 nucleotides matching TRBD1. The CDR3 is 13 amino acids. The trim removed 2 bases at V and 7 bases at J, leaving 5 bases unmatched. Germline V gives CDR1 SGHRS, CDR2 YFSETQ. The CDR3 sequence is CASSFTGAAGYTF. CDR3 bases: TGCGCCAGCAGCTTCACAGGGGCGGCTGGCTACACCTTC. Full variable domain (missing parts from reference TRBV5-1 and TRBJ1-2): KAGVTQTPRYLIKTRGQQVTLSCSPISGHRSVSWYQQTPGQGLQFLFEYFSETQRNKGNFPGRFSGRQFSNSRSEMNVSTLELGDSALYLCASSFTGAAGYTFGSGTRLTVV.

The rearrangement joins TRBV10-2 to TRBJ2-5, with D perhaps TRBD2 (5 bases). The germline CDR1 and CDR2 sequences are WSHSY and SAAADI. V lost 7 bases to trimming and J lost 11 bases, with 14 bases between them. The CDR3 consists of 11 residues. The chain's CDR3 is CASTSGSQQYF. The DNA for the CDR3 is TGCGCCAGCACGTCGGGGAGCCAGCAGTACTTC.